This T cell receptor beta chain derives from a study of T-cell reconstitution after alpha-beta-depleted transplantation in children. The CDR3 length is 19 residues. Trimming cost V 0 bases and J 3 bases, with 21 bases left between them. CDR1 and CDR2 from the germline V gene are MNHEY and SVGAGI. Preparation of the TCRbeta library involved a method that used unique molecular identifiers. MiXCR, applied by TCRdb to the PCR reads, yields one record per CDR3 protein. The sample has approximately 240,000 distinct CDR3 sequences; around 9.6% are singletons. The chain has TRBV6-5 and TRBJ1-5, with D unresolved. This clonotype originated in a human donor who donated a stem cell graft to a child with acute lymphoblastic leukemia. The specimen was PBMCs from the stem cell graft donor, collected from the stem cell graft. CDR3 bases: TGTGCCAGCAGTTACTCGGAAGGTGGGCAATGGACCGTCAATCAGCCCCAGCATTTT. Encoded protein: CASSYSEGGQWTVNQPQHF.